This T cell receptor beta chain appears in the sequencing data of a study of blood T cell repertoires in COVID-19 (dated by TCRdb to between 2020 and 2021). About the investigation overall: The collaborator samples originated in the United States, Italy and Spain and spanned the acute and convalescent phases of COVID-19. Nearly every sample came with metadata listing a de-identified subject ID, COVID-19 status, age in years and sex. Subjects who had been exposed to COVID-19, were actively infected with it, or had recovered from it provided the deeply sampled blood TCRbeta repertoires that made up the dataset. Where HLA class I and class II types were available, the types were taken from metadata supplied by the sample provider, not from assay-based typing. The prospective study material was composed of cDNA or gDNA derived from T cells, B-cell-depleted T cells, or PBMCs. The repertoires were released in a freely available public database meant as a resource for research on the immune response to SARS-CoV-2. The samples were drawn from the first 160 participants of the ongoing ImmuneRACE study and from roughly 1,300 subjects provided by 6 global collaborators.

Points the paper makes about the study in general: Clinical and demographic metadata were provided uncurated, with the amount varying by source and participant.

This clone was seen a handful of times. The clone's antigen remains unknown. Per-nucleotide qualities are absent, and no much larger clonotype sits a single base away. Each collaborating institution followed its own protocols to collect whole blood in K2EDTA tubes. Collaborator samples were shipped for TCRbeta analysis as frozen whole blood, isolated PBMCs, or DNA extracted from either sample type. Per the germline V gene, MNHEY is the CDR1 and SVGEGT is the CDR2. The CDR3 contains 17 residues, cysteine and phenylalanine counted. Only the CDR3 region is kept as DNA, spanning 51 bases read in frame from base 1. Germline trimming: 2 bases from V, 4 bases from J; junction bases outside gene matches: 7. The immunoSEQ Assay, a bias-controlled multiplex PCR, was used to amplify TCRbeta CDR3 regions from genomic DNA. The paper's data handling went like this. Nucleated cell counts per sample were estimated from amplification of reference gene primers within the assay. To quantify the absolute abundance of each unique TCRbeta CDR3 rearrangement, sequence reads were collapsed and filtered. Productive Simpson clonality was computed per sample as the square root of Simpson's diversity index over productive rearrangements. The clones in this table, taken by TCRdb from immuneACCESS, are in-frame only. Not every clone is retained; where verified, under half of the shortfall comes from an unresolved V gene, and the cause of the rest is unknown. The D gene and trimming were derived from the DNA, and the V and J assignments and clone size from that table. The sample table contains about 160,000 clones; only one count was recorded for around 80% of them. Approximately 11% of the sample comes from the top ten.

Sample: peripheral blood. The sequence was collected from a man aged 55 to 70 with active or convalescent COVID-19. The V and J genes are TRBV6-2 or TRBV6-3 and TRBJ2-1, with 11 middle bases fitting TRBD2. The DNA sequence reads TGTGCCAGCAGTTACAGTGCGACTAGCGGGGTTTACAATGAGCAGTTCTTC. Protein translation: CASSYSATSGVYNEQFF.